These 27 T cell receptor beta chains originate from one sample sequenced in a study of cytomegalovirus exposure and HLA in healthy donors. PCR employed 60 Vbeta and 13 Jbeta primers. The data were produced by immunoSEQ multiplex PCR, yet TCRdb's version contains in-frame clones alone and is incomplete. The sample holds some 130,000 clones; about 77% are singletons and the top ten take about 1.3%. Sequenced input: PBMCs. Receptor source: a man between 50 and 59 years old in good health and CMV-seronegative.

This clone was seen just once. The J gene is TRBJ2-1, the V gene TRBV25-1, with TRBD2 matching over 8 bases. The CDR3 is 15 residues long. V was pared by 4 bases and J by 7 bases, with 9 bases of the junction left unmatched. Germline CDR1 is MGHDK and CDR2 is SYGVNS. The CDR3 spells CASSGAGGPSNEQFF. The DNA for the CDR3 is TGTGCCAGCAGTGGGGCGGGAGGCCCATCGAATGAGCAGTTCTTC. The variable domain in full, completed from reference TRBV25-1 and TRBJ2-1, reads EADIYQTPRYLVIGTGKKITLECSQTMGHDKMYWYQQDPGMELHLIHYSYGVNSTEKGDLSSESTVSRIRTEHFPLTLESARPSHTSQYLCASSGAGGPSNEQFFGPGTRLTVL.

The chain recombines TRBV19 with TRBJ2-1; 14 bases agree with TRBD2. Germline trimming cut 5 bases from V and 7 bases from J; bases unmatched to any gene: 4. The CDR3 consists of 15 residues. The germline V gene encodes CDR1 LNHDA and CDR2 SQIVND (reference sequence). CDR3 coding DNA: TGTGCCAGTAGTGCGGGACTAGCGGGGGCGAATGAGCAGTTCTTC. Translating gives CASSAGLAGANEQFF.

This clone was seen a handful of times. This sequence joins TRBV5-4 and TRBJ1-1; perhaps TRBD1 as D (5 bases). This CDR3 comprises 14 residues. Germline V gene lookup returns CDR1 SGHNT and CDR2 YYREEE (reference sequence). Trimming removed 4 bases from V and 0 bases from J, with 10 bases in between. The CDR3 sequence is CASSAAGLNTEAFF. The CDR3 coding sequence is TGTGCCAGCAGCGCAGCAGGGTTGAACACTGAAGCTTTCTTT.

The rearrangement links TRBV5-4 to TRBJ1-1; D is uncertain. Per the germline V gene, CDR1 is SGHNT and CDR2 is YYREEE (reference sequence). V lost 0 bases and J lost 4, with 10 bases in between. The CDR3 spans 14 residues. DNA of the CDR3: TGTGCCAGCAGCTTGGCGGAGTCGGGCACTGAAGCTTTCTTT. Translation: CASSLAESGTEAFF.

The rearrangement uses TRBV7-2 and TRBJ2-3; tentatively, D is TRBD1 (6 bases). Germline V gives CDR1 SGHTA, CDR2 FQGNSA. The V end lost 2 bases, the J end lost 5 bases, and 11 bases lay between the germline ends. The CDR3 runs 14 residues. CDR3 in amino acids: CASSLKTGKDTQYF. CDR3 DNA sequence: TGTGCCAGCAGCTTAAAAACAGGGAAAGATACGCAGTATTTT.

As for this clone: The junction differs from germline at one of its ends, possibly a read error. V usage is TRBV7-7 and J usage is TRBJ2-2; the D gene is possibly TRBD2 (6 bases). The CDR3 runs to 13 residues. Germline assignment: CDR1 SSHAT and CDR2 FNYEAQ (reference sequence). CDR3 DNA sequence: TGTGCTAGCAGCCCCGGAGGGGCCGGGGAGCTGTTTTTT. It encodes CASSPGGAGELFF.

The chain carries TRBV2 and TRBJ2-3, with D tentatively TRBD1 (6 bases). The CDR3 length is 20 residues. Trimming left V 7 bases short and J 2 bases short, with 31 bases between. Per germline, CDR1 SNHLY and CDR2 FYNNEI. The CDR3 DNA is TGTGCCAGCACGGCCGATCGGGGCAGGGGTCGGTCAACCAACACAGATACGCAGTATTTT. This encodes CASTADRGRGRSTNTDTQYF. Supplemented by reference TRBV2 and TRBJ2-3, the full variable domain reads EPEVTQTPSHQVTQMGQEVILRCVPISNHLYFYWYRQILGQKVEFLVSFYNNEISEKSEIFDDQFSVERPDGSNFTLKIRSTKLEDSAMYFCASTADRGRGRSTNTDTQYFGPGTRLTVL.

V is TRBV7-2 and J is TRBJ2-2; TRBD2 agrees at 10 bases. Germline assignment: CDR1 SGHTA and CDR2 FQGNSA. V lost 1 base to trimming and J lost 0 bases; unmatched junction nucleotides: 2. The CDR3 has 17 amino acids. The CDR3 region is CASSLDSGRTNTGELFF. CDR3 coding DNA: TGTGCCAGCAGCTTAGATAGCGGGAGGACGAACACCGGGGAGCTGTTTTTT.

This chain connects TRBV6-5 to TRBJ1-4, with 7 bases that match TRBD1. Germline values: CDR1 MNHEY, CDR2 SVGAGI. The junction had 6 bases not matched to a gene; V was cut back by 6 bases and J by 2 bases. The CDR3 consists of 15 residues. The CDR3 DNA reads as TGTGCCAGCAGCCTGACAGGGTCGACTAATGAAAAACTGTTTTTT. This sequence encodes CASSLTGSTNEKLFF.

V and J are TRBV5-1 and TRBJ2-7; maybe TRBD2 (6 bases). V was cut by 0 bases and J by 0 bases, with 16 bases left in between. CDR1 is SGHRS, CDR2 YFSETQ, per germline. The length of the CDR3 is 17 residues. The CDR3 DNA sequence: TGCGCCAGCAGCTTGGCCGGTGGGACTGTGAGCTCCTACGAGCAGTACTTC. Residues: CASSLAGGTVSSYEQYF.

The rearrangement uses TRBV4-2 and TRBJ2-3; D may be TRBD2 (6 bases). CDR1 and CDR2 from the germline V gene are LGHNA and YNFKEQ. This CDR3 is 17 amino acids long. The V and J ends lost 0 bases and 4 bases respectively, with 17 bases between them. CDR3 sequence: CASSQDIGRRGADTQYF. In DNA, the CDR3 is TGTGCCAGCAGCCAAGATATTGGGAGGCGTGGTGCAGATACGCAGTATTTT.

This clone was picked up a small number of times. The rearrangement links TRBV5-8 to TRBJ2-1, with 8 positions matching TRBD1. Germline CDR1 reads SGHTS; CDR2 reads YDEGEE. This CDR3 is 15 amino acids long. V lost 0 bases, J lost 6 bases, and 5 bases stayed unmatched. The CDR3 DNA is TGTGCCAGCAGCTTGGTCGGACAGGGATCCAATGAGCAGTTCTTC. Amino acid sequence: CASSLVGQGSNEQFF.

The chain employs TRBV15 and TRBJ1-2; no clear D gene. The CDR3 contains 14 residues. V was pared by 4 bases and J by 4 bases, with 13 bases between. Germline V lookup: CDR1 LNHNV, CDR2 YYDKDF (reference sequence). The DNA of the CDR3 is TGTGCCACCAGCACCCACGACATAATCTATGGCTACACCTTC. This sequence encodes CATSTHDIIYGYTF.

This clone was observed a handful of times. This sequence joins TRBV12-2 and TRBJ1-1; TRBD1 reflects the table's D call only, with no check against the DNA. TRBV12-2 is designated a pseudogene. The CDR3 length is 14 residues. The CDR3 here is CASRPRDSHYEAFF. CDR3 nucleotide sequence: TGTGCAAGTCGCCCTAGGGACAGCCATTACGAAGCTTTCTTT.

For this clone: It is unclear where the CDR3 begins or ends on the DNA, so no DNA is shown, and the CDR3 is as TCRdb lists it. This sequence joins TRBV5-4 and TRBJ1-2; TRBD1, as called in the table, went unchecked against the DNA. The CDR3 spans 13 residues, counting both ends. Per germline, CDR1 SGHNT and CDR2 YYREEE (reference sequence). CDR3 in amino acids: CASSLVGQGTVTF.

V and J are TRBV18 and TRBJ2-5; D is possibly TRBD1 (6 bases). Germline V gene data show CDR1 as KGHSH and CDR2 as LQKENI. This CDR3 contains 15 residues. The V end was cut by 1 base, the J end by 7 bases, with 16 bases between. The CDR3 DNA reads as TGTGCCAGCTCACCACGACAGGCGGGCATGAGGACCCAGTACTTC. Translation: CASSPRQAGMRTQYF.

V is TRBV7-9 and J is TRBJ1-1; no firm D call. The CDR3 extends over 17 amino acids. CDR1 and CDR2 from the germline V gene are SEHNR and FQNEAQ (reference sequence). Trimming pared 5 bases from V and 5 bases from J, leaving 24 bases between. The CDR3 DNA is TGTGCCAGCAGCCTCCTGGGGAGTCCGTGGGGTACGACTGAAGCTTTCTTT. This encodes CASSLLGSPWGTTEAFF.

The chain recombines TRBV30 with TRBJ1-3; a possible D gene is TRBD1 (5 bases). Germline loops: CDR1 GTSNPN, CDR2 SVGIG (reference sequence). The germline V and J ends were trimmed by 3 bases and 4 bases, with 13 bases remaining between them. The CDR3 sequence is 14 residues long. This chain's CDR3 is CAWRGGGVGNTIYF. DNA of the CDR3: TGTGCCTGGAGGGGAGGAGGGGTCGGAAACACCATATATTTT.

The gene calls are TRBV15 and TRBJ1-1, with a tentative D call TRBD1 (6 bases). The germline V gene encodes CDR1 LNHNV and CDR2 YYDKDF (reference sequence). Trimming cost V 7 bases and J 2 bases, with 14 bases left between them. There are 14 residues in the CDR3. The CDR3 DNA reads TGTGCCACCATGCCCGGACAGATCAACACTGAAGCTTTCTTT. This encodes CATMPGQINTEAFF.

The rearrangement links TRBV29-1 to TRBJ2-3, with 7 bases fitting TRBD2. This CDR3 is 14 amino acids long. Germline CDR1 is SQVTM and CDR2 is ANQGSEA. Germline trimming cut 6 bases from V and 0 bases from J; bases unmatched to any gene: 6. Here the CDR3 DNA reads TGCAGCGTCACTTTAGCGGGTAGCACAGATACGCAGTATTTT. It is translated as CSVTLAGSTDTQYF.

V gene TRBV6-5 combines with J gene TRBJ2-2; 9 bases are shared with TRBD1. J was trimmed by 7 bases and V by 5 bases; bases with no gene match: 5. CDR1 MNHEY and CDR2 SVGAGI come from the germline V gene. The CDR3 is 14 amino acids. CDR3 amino acids: CASSKQGAHGELFF. In DNA form, the CDR3 reads TGTGCCAGCAGTAAACAGGGGGCCCACGGGGAGCTGTTTTTT.

The gene calls are TRBV28 and TRBJ2-7; D is possibly TRBD1 (6 bases). The CDR3 loop spans 12 amino acids. With 4 bases removed from V and 3 bases from J, the gap between germline ends came to 7 bases. Looked up from germline, CDR1 is MDHEN and CDR2 is SYDVKM. The CDR3 DNA follows: TGTGCCAGCAGTTCGGACAGCTACGAGCAGTACTTC. It translates to CASSSDSYEQYF.

The J gene is TRBJ2-3, the V gene TRBV29-1, with TRBD2 matching over 14 bases. The CDR3 sequence is 17 residues long. Trimming removed 4 bases from V and 0 bases from J; junction bases left unmatched: 6. Per the germline V gene, CDR1 is SQVTM and CDR2 is ANQGSEA. DNA of the CDR3: TGCAGCGTTGCCGGGACTAGCGGGAGAGAAAGCACAGATACGCAGTATTTT. Translation gives CSVAGTSGRESTDTQYF.

The rearrangement uses TRBV4-3 and TRBJ2-1; 7 bases agree with TRBD1. Germline CDR1 reads LGHNA; CDR2 reads YSLEER. Germline trimming cut 0 bases from V and 8 bases from J; bases unmatched to any gene: 13. The CDR3 is 17 residues long. CDR3 bases: TGCGCCAGCAGCCAAGATCAAGGAGCAGGGGGAATATATGAGCAGTTCTTC. This gives the protein CASSQDQGAGGIYEQFF.

V and J are TRBV18 and TRBJ2-3; a weak D match, TRBD2 (5 bases). Trimming took 4 bases from V and 0 from J, leaving 11 bases between them. Germline CDR1 KGHSH, CDR2 LQKENI. CDR3 length: 15 residues. The CDR3 protein is CASSRNEGSTDTQYF. In nucleotides, the CDR3 is TGTGCCAGCTCACGGAATGAGGGAAGCACAGATACGCAGTATTTT.

V and J are TRBV6-6 and TRBJ2-7; 7 bases align to TRBD1. This CDR3 has 13 residues. Germline trimming cut 5 bases from V and 6 bases from J; bases unmatched to any gene: 7. Per the germline V gene, CDR1 is MNHNY and CDR2 is SVGAGI (reference sequence). The CDR3 sequence: CASSPQGVGEQYF. For the CDR3, the DNA is TGTGCCAGCAGTCCCCAGGGGGTGGGCGAGCAGTACTTC.

The chain recombines TRBV9 with TRBJ2-2; D is ambiguous. This CDR3 is built from 16 residues. Germline V CDR1 and CDR2: SGDLS, YYNGEE. Trimming shortened V by 1 base and J by 1 base, and 11 bases separated the two germline ends. Here the CDR3 reads CASSVRMAGNTGELFF. The DNA for the CDR3 is TGTGCCAGCAGCGTAAGAATGGCAGGGAACACCGGGGAGCTGTTTTTT.